Presented here are 17 T cell receptor beta chains from one specimen sequenced in a study of control samples from healthy donors and cancer patients. Some clones are missing from TCRdb's copy, which holds only in-frame ones; the method was immunoSEQ multiplex PCR. In the table there are roughly 190,000 clones, around 92% of which are singletons. Material: blood. The source of these receptors is a woman aged 30 to 39 in good health.

CDR3 DNA sequence: TGTGCCAGCAGCCCTGGACTAGCGGGGGCCAAAAACATTCAGTACTTC. Encoded protein: CASSPGLAGAKNIQYF. This rearrangement joins TRBV7-3 to TRBJ2-4; 12 bases are a match to TRBD2. Germline values: CDR1 SGHTA, CDR2 FQGTGA. The V segment lost 5 bases and the J segment 1 base; nucleotides outside the gene matches: 3. The CDR3 is made up of 16 amino acids.

A few counts support this clone. V and J are TRBV15 and TRBJ1-4; D unresolved. The V end lost 0 bases, the J end lost 0 bases, and 8 bases lay between the germline ends. From germline, CDR1 is LNHNV and CDR2 YYDKDF (reference sequence). This CDR3 contains 16 residues. This CDR3 reads CATSRDQVPTNEKLFF. Here the CDR3 DNA reads TGTGCCACCAGCAGAGATCAAGTGCCAACTAATGAAAAACTGTTTTTT.

On this clone: Other DNA sequences in this specimen translate into the identical CDR3. The chain joins TRBV3-1 (or the pseudogene TRBV3-2) to TRBJ1-1; D ambiguous. V dropped 1 base and J dropped 0 bases, with 3 bases sitting between them. Germline assignment: CDR1 LGHDT and CDR2 YNNKEL (reference sequence). The CDR3 is made up of 13 amino acids. The CDR3 nucleotides are TGTGCCAGCAGCCAAGGTTTGAACACTGAAGCTTTCTTT. Its translation: CASSQGLNTEAFF.

The CDR3 loop is CASSLAGRRRETQYF. The CDR3 coding sequence is TGCGCCAGCAGCTTGGCGGGGCGACGCCGCGAGACCCAGTACTTC. The J gene is TRBJ2-5, the V gene TRBV5-1; D tentatively fits TRBD1 or TRBD2 (5 bases each). Looked up from germline, CDR1 is SGHRS and CDR2 is YFSETQ. Trimming pared 0 bases from V and 5 bases from J, leaving 14 bases between. The length of the CDR3 is 15 residues. The full variable domain, its missing parts supplied by reference TRBV5-1 and TRBJ2-5, is KAGVTQTPRYLIKTRGQQVTLSCSPISGHRSVSWYQQTPGQGLQFLFEYFSETQRNKGNFPGRFSGRQFSNSRSEMNVSTLELGDSALYLCASSLAGRRRETQYFGPGTRLLVL.

This chain connects TRBV7-2 to TRBJ2-7; 15 bases are shared with TRBD2. The CDR3 has 14 amino acids. Unmatched junction bases numbered 2, after V lost 5 bases and J lost 6 bases. Germline assignment: CDR1 SGHTA and CDR2 FQGNSA. CDR3 in amino acids: CASSPGLAGGEQYF. The CDR3 DNA sequence: TGTGCCAGCAGCCCGGGACTAGCGGGAGGCGAGCAGTACTTC. The variable domain in full, with the rest retrieved from reference TRBV7-2 and TRBJ2-7, is GAGVSQSPSNKVTEKGKDVELRCDPISGHTALYWYRQSLGQGLEFLIYFQGNSAPDKSGLPSDRFSAERTGGSVSTLTIQRTQQEDSAVYLCASSPGLAGGEQYFGPGTRLTVT.

The V gene is TRBV28, the J gene TRBJ1-5, with 10 bases identical to TRBD1. Per germline, CDR1 MDHEN and CDR2 SYDVKM. This CDR3 is built from 16 residues. Unmatched junction bases numbered 7, after V lost 5 bases and J lost 3 bases. CDR3 nucleotides: TGTGCCAGCAGTCCATCGACAGGGGGCATCAATCAGCCCCAGCATTTT. It yields the protein CASSPSTGGINQPQHF. Looking up the rest from reference TRBV28 and TRBJ1-5 gives the full variable domain: DVKVTQSSRYLVKRTGEKVFLECVQDMDHENMFWYRQDPGLGLRLIYFSYDVKMKEKGDIPEGYSVSREKKERFSLILESASTNQTSMYLCASSPSTGGINQPQHFGDGTRLSIL.

In regard to this clone: Other DNA sequences within the sample encode an identical CDR3. The chain uses TRBV9 and TRBJ1-4; D unclear. This CDR3 contains 14 residues. Trimming took off 0 bases at V and 0 bases at J, with 3 bases between the two ends. CDR1 is SGDLS, CDR2 YYNGEE, per germline. In DNA, the CDR3 is TGTGCCAGCAGCGTAGGTGCAACTAATGAAAAACTGTTTTTT. As protein: CASSVGATNEKLFF.

This clone has just a few counts. The CDR3, as DNA: TGTGCCTCCTCGACTAGCGGGGGCTACAATGAGCAGTTCTTC. Its translation: CASSTSGGYNEQFF. This chain connects TRBV19 to TRBJ2-1, with 12 bases lining up with TRBD2. The ends lost 11 bases at V and 3 bases at J; junction bases unmatched: 5. This CDR3 comprises 14 residues. Germline V lookup: CDR1 LNHDA, CDR2 SQIVND (reference sequence).

The chain carries TRBV4-2 and TRBJ1-1, with D perhaps TRBD1 (6 bases). Trimming shortened V by 1 base and J by 1 base, and 7 bases separated the two germline ends. From germline, CDR1 is LGHNA and CDR2 YNFKEQ. This CDR3 region has 14 residues. Written as DNA, the CDR3 is TGTGCCAGCAGCCAAGGACAGGCGAACACTGAAGCTTTCTTT. This translates into CASSQGQANTEAFF.

The chain has TRBV7-9 and TRBJ1-6; D gene ambiguous. The germline V and J ends were trimmed by 1 base and 7 bases, with 5 bases remaining between them. CDR3 size: 13 residues. Germline V gene lookup returns CDR1 SEHNR and CDR2 FQNEAQ (reference sequence). CDR3 region: CASSLGPNSPLHF. The CDR3 nucleotides are TGTGCCAGCAGCTTAGGGCCCAATTCACCCCTCCACTTT.

This chain links TRBV10-3 with TRBJ1-5; D remains unclear. Trimming pared 5 bases from V and 0 bases from J, leaving 11 bases between. The CDR3 extends over 15 amino acids. The V gene's germline CDR1 is ENHRY and CDR2 SYGVKD. Written as DNA, the CDR3 is TGTGCCATCAGTCCCGGTCTCTATAGCAATCAGCCCCAGCATTTT. Its translation is CAISPGLYSNQPQHF.

This clone was seen more than once but under ten times. The chain joins TRBV6-4 to TRBJ2-3, with 12 bases identical to TRBD2. Germline CDR1 reads MRHNA; CDR2 reads SNTAGT. Unmatched junction bases numbered 2, after V lost 0 bases and J lost 1 base. The CDR3 loop spans 17 amino acids. The DNA of the CDR3 is TGTGCCAGCAGTGACTCCGCTAGCGGGGGGGGCACAGATACGCAGTATTTT. Translating gives CASSDSASGGGTDTQYF.

Note on this clone: This CDR3 is also generated by other DNA sequences in the sample. This chain links TRBV15 with TRBJ2-3; 8 nucleotides line up with TRBD1. V dropped 3 bases and J dropped 1; count of bases not matched to a gene: 0. The germline gives CDR1 LNHNV, CDR2 YYDKDF (reference sequence). There are 14 residues in the CDR3. CDR3 amino acids: CATSRDRGTDTQYF. The CDR3 nucleotides read TGTGCCACCAGCAGGGACAGGGGCACAGATACGCAGTATTTT.

The chain joins TRBV5-1 to TRBJ2-5, with 9 bases fitting TRBD1. V gave up 0 bases and J gave up 7 bases; unmatched junction bases: 4. This CDR3 region has 14 residues. Germline CDR1 and CDR2: SGHRS and YFSETQ. The CDR3 DNA is TGCGCCAGCAGCTTGGGACAGGGGGAGGGGACCCAGTACTTC. This gives the protein CASSLGQGEGTQYF.

The rearrangement joins TRBV25-1 to TRBJ1-5; D gene uncertain. This CDR3 comprises 10 residues. Trimming removed 5 bases at V and 7 bases at J, with 3 bases between. Germline CDR1 reads MGHDK; CDR2 reads SYGVNS. DNA of the CDR3: TGTGCCAGCAGTAGCCAGCCCCAGCATTTT. Protein: CASSSQPQHF.

The V gene is TRBV11-3, the J gene TRBJ2-7, with D unresolved. The CDR3 is 12 residues long. The V and J ends lost 5 bases and 0 bases respectively, with 5 bases between them. Germline loops: CDR1 SGHNT, CDR2 YENEEA. As DNA, the CDR3 is TGTGCCAGCAGCCGGAGCTCCTACGAGCAGTACTTC. Translation gives CASSRSSYEQYF.

V is TRBV6-5 and J is TRBJ2-1, with TRBD2 matching 14 bases. Trimming took 2 bases from V and 6 from J; bases not matched to a gene: 3. This CDR3 region has 16 residues. From germline, CDR1 is MNHEY and CDR2 SVGAGI. CDR3 residues: CASSYPTSGGANEQFF. DNA of the CDR3: TGTGCCAGCAGTTACCCGACTAGCGGGGGGGCCAATGAGCAGTTCTTC.